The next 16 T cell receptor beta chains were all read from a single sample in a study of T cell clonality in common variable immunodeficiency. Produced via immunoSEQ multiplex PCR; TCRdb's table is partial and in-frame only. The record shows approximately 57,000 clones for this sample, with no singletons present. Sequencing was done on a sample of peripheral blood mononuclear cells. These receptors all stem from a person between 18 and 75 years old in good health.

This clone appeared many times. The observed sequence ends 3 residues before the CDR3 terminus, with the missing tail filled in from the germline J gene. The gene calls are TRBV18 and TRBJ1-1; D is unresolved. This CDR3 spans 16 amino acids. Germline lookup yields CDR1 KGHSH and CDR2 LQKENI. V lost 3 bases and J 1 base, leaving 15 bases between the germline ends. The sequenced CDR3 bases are TGTGCCAGCTCACCGAGTGAAAGGGCCTCGAACACTGAA. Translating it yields CASSPSERASNTE. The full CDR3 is CASSPSERASNTEAFF.

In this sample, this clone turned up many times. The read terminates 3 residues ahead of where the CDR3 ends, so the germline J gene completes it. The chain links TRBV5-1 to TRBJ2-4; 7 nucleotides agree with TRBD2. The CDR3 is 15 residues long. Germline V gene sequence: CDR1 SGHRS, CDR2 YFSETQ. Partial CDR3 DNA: TGCGCCAGCAGCCACGGGACTACAGACCAAGAGACT. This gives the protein CASSHGTTDQET. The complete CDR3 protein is CASSHGTTDQETQYF.

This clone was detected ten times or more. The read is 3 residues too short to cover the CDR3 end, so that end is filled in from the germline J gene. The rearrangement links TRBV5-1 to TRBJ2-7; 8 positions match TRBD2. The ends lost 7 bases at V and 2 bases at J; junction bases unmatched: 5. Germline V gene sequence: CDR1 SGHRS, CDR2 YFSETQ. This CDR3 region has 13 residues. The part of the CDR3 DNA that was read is TGCGCCAGCTACAGCGGGAGCACCTACGAG. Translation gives CASYSGSTYE. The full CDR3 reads CASYSGSTYEQYF.

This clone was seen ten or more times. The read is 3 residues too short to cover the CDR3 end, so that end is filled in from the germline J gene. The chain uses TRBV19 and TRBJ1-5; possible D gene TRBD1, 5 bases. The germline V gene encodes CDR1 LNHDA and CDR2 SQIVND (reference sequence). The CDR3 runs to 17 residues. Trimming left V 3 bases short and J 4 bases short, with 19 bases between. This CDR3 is CASSILRGPGTNQPQHF. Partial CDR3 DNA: TGTGCCAGTAGTATTCTTAGGGGACCCGGGACTAATCAGCCC. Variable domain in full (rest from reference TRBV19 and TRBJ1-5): DGGITQSPKYLFRKEGQNVTLSCEQNLNHDAMYWYRQDPGQGLRLIYYSQIVNDFQKGDIAEGYSVSREKKESFPLTVTSAQKNPTAFYLCASSILRGPGTNQPQHFGDGTRLSIL.

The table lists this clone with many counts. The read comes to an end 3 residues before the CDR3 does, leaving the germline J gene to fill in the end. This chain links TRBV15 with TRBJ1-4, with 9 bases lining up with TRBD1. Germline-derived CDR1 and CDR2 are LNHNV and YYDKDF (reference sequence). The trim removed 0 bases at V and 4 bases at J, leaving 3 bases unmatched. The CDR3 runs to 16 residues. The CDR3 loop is CATSRDSTGGNEKLFF. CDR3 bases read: TGTGCCACCAGCAGAGACTCGACAGGGGGTAATGAAAAA.

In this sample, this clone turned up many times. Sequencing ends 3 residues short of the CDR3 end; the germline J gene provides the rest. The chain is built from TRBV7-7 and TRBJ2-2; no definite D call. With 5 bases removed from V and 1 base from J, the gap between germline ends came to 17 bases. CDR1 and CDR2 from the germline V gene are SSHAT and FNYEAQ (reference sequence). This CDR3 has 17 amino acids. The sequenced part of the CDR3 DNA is TGTGCCAGCAGCCCAACGACCCCAGGCAAGAACACCGGGGAG. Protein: CASSPTTPGKNTGE. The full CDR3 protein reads CASSPTTPGKNTGELFF.

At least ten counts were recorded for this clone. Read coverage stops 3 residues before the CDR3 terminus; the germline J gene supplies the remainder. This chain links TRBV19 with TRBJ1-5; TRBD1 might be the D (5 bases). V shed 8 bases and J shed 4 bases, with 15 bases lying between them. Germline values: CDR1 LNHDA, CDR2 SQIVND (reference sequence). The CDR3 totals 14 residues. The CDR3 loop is CASLASRGNQPQHF. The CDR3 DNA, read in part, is TGTGCCAGTTTGGCTTCGCGGGGGAATCAGCCC.

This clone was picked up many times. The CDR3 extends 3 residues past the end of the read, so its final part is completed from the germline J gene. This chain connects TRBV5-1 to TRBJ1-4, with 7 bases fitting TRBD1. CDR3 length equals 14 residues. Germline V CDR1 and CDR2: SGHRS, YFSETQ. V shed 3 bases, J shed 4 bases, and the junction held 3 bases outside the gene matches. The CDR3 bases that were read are TGCGCCAGCAGCTCGACAGGGTTTAATGAAAAA. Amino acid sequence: CASSSTGFNEK. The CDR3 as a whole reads CASSSTGFNEKLFF.

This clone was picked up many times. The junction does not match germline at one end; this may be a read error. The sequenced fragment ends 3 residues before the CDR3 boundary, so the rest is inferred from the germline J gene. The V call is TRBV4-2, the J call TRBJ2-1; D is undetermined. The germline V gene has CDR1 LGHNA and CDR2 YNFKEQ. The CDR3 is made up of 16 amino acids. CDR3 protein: CASSQDGAGSYNEQFF. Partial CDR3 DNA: TGCGCCAGCAGCCAAGATGGCGCAGGCTCCTACAATGAG.

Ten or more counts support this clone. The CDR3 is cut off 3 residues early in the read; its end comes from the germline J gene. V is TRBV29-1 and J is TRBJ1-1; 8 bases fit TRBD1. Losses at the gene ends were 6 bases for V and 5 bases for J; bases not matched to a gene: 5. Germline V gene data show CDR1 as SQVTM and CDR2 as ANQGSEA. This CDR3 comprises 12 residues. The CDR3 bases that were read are TGCAGCGTACAGGGGGACACGACTGAA. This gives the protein CSVQGDTTE. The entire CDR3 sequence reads CSVQGDTTEAFF. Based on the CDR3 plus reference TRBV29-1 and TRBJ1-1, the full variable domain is SAVISQKPSRDICQRGTSLTIQCQVDSQVTMMFWYRQQPGQSLTLIATANQGSEATYESGFVIDKFPISRPNLTFSTLTVSNMSPEDSSIYLCSVQGDTTEAFFGQGTRLTVV.

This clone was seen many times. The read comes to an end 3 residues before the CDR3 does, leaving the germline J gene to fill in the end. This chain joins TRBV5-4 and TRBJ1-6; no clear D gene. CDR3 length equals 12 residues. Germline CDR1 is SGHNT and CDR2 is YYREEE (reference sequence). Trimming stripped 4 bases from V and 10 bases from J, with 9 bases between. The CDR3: CASSVRFSPLHF. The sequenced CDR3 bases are TGTGCCAGCAGCGTGAGGTTCTCACCC.

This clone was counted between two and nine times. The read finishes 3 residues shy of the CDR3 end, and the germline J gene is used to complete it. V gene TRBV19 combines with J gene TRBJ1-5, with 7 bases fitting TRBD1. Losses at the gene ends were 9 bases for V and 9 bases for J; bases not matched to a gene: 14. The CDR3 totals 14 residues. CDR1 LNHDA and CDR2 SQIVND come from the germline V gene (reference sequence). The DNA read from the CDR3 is TGTGCCAGCTCGGGACAGCCCGAAATAGGGCCC. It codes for CASSGQPEIGP. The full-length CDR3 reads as CASSGQPEIGPQHF.

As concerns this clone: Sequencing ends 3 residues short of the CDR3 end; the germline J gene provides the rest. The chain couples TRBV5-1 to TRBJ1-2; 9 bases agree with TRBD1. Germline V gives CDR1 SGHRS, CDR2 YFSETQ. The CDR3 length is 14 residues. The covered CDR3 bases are TGCGCCAGCAGCTTTCGCGGGACAGGGCTCGAG. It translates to CASSFRGTGLE. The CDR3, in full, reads CASSFRGTGLEYTF.

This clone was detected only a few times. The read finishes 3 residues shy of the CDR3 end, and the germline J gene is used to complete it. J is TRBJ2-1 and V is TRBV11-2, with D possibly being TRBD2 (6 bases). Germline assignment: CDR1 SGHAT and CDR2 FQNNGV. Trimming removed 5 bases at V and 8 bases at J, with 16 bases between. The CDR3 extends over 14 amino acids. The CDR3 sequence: CASSPRLDGHEQFF. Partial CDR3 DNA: TGTGCCAGCAGCCCCCGACTAGATGGCCATGAG. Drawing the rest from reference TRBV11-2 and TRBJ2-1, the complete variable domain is EAGVAQSPRYKIIEKRQSVAFWCNPISGHATLYWYQQILGQGPKLLIQFQNNGVVDDSQLPKDRFSAERLKGVDSTLKIQPAKLEDSAVYLCASSPRLDGHEQFFGPGTRLTVL.

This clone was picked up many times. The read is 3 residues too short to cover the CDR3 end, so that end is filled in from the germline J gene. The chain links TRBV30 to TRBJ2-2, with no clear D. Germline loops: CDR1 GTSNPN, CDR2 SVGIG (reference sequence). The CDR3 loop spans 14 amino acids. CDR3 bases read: TGTGCCTGGAGTATAATCGCAACTAATGAAAAG. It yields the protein CAWSIIATNEK. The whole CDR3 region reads CAWSIIATNEKLFF.

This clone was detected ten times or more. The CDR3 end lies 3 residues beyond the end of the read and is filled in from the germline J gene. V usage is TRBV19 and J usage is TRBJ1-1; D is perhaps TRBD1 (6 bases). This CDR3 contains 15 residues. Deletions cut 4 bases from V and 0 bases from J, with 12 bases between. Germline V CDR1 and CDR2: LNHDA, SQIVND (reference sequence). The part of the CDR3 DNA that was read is TGTGCCAGTAGTAATCCACAGGGAGTGAACACTGAA. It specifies CASSNPQGVNTE. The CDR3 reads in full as CASSNPQGVNTEAFF.